The 6 T cell receptor beta chains below all came from one sample that was sequenced in a study of shared clonotypes between healthy human individuals. The repertoire was sequenced with immunoSEQ multiplex PCR; TCRdb's copy has only in-frame clones and lacks some. The sample carries almost 700,000 clones, about 90% recorded once. Only CD45RO-negative cells positively selected for CCR7 counted as naive CD8 cells, so terminally differentiated effector memory CD45RA+ cells were excluded. The source material was naive CD8+ T cells sorted from blood. The receptors shown here come from a man between 25 and 39 years old in good health.

This rearrangement joins TRBV18 to TRBJ1-3; 8 nucleotides align to TRBD1. From germline, CDR1 is KGHSH and CDR2 LQKENI. V shed 2 bases and J 2 bases; nucleotides not matched to a gene: 2. The CDR3 is 15 amino acids. The CDR3: CASSPDRGPGNTIYF. CDR3 nucleotides: TGTGCCAGCTCACCAGACAGGGGACCTGGAAACACCATATATTTT.

V and J are TRBV5-6 and TRBJ2-1, with 13 bases lining up with TRBD2. Losses at the gene ends were 3 bases for V and 10 bases for J; bases not matched to a gene: 10. The CDR3 loop spans 16 amino acids. Germline V lookup: CDR1 SGHDT, CDR2 YYEEEE. The CDR3 DNA is TGTGCCAGCAGCTACGGGACTAGCGGGAATCTCGGAGAGCAGTTCTTC. Amino acid sequence: CASSYGTSGNLGEQFF.

The rearrangement uses TRBV5-6 and TRBJ2-5; D is perhaps TRBD2 (5 bases). The CDR3 sequence is 13 residues long. V was cut by 1 base and J by 7 bases, with 11 bases left in between. Germline CDR1 is SGHDT and CDR2 is YYEEEE. The CDR3 reads CASSLYLGGTQYF. CDR3 in DNA: TGTGCCAGCAGCTTGTACCTAGGAGGGACCCAGTACTTC.

The chain links TRBV29-1 to TRBJ2-1; possible D gene TRBD2, 6 bases. Germline loops: CDR1 SQVTM, CDR2 ANQGSEA. Trimming pared 7 bases from V and 8 bases from J, leaving 21 bases between. The CDR3 length is 14 residues. The CDR3 sequence: CSGTEAGHGDEQFF. The DNA of the CDR3 is TGCAGCGGGACCGAAGCGGGCCATGGCGATGAGCAGTTCTTC.

This chain joins TRBV15 and TRBJ1-5; 9 bases map to TRBD1. The CDR3 spans 15 residues. The V and J ends lost 9 bases and 4 bases, in that order; junction bases with no gene match: 10. The germline V gene encodes CDR1 LNHNV and CDR2 YYDKDF (reference sequence). CDR3 in amino acids: CATARDREPNQPQHF. The CDR3, as DNA: TGTGCCACGGCCCGGGACAGGGAACCAAATCAGCCCCAGCATTTT.

The gene calls are TRBV9 and TRBJ2-5; D uncertain. In germline, CDR1 is SGDLS, CDR2 YYNGEE. The length of the CDR3 is 13 residues. V shed 0 bases and J shed 2 bases, with 5 bases lying between them. Written as DNA, the CDR3 is TGTGCCAGCAGCGTAGAGGCGCAAGAGACCCAGTACTTC. It translates to CASSVEAQETQYF.